The 13 T cell receptor beta chains listed next were all sequenced from one sample in a study of regulatory T cells in long-lasting Graves disease (dated by TCRdb to the early 2020s). Explained via the paper, the time point label denotes: persistent/refractory GD, antithyroid drugs over 5 years with positive TRAb. For both TCR sequencing and RNA sequencing, RNA was extracted from PBMCs in TRIzol. Libraries were built with multiplex PCR. These reads were obtained on an Illumina HiSeq 4000. TCR beta libraries were built with iRepertoire HTBI primers and Arm-PCR amplification of CDR3 regions. The public reads were run again by TCRdb, first through fastp at Q25 and then through MiXCR, and only productive beta chains were kept. Duplicate CDR3 protein sequences are folded into a single record with the most common DNA and genes. This sample lists roughly 400,000 distinct CDR3 sequences; around 20% were detected once. Jointly, the top ten make up roughly an eighth of the sample.

The sequenced sample was peripheral blood mononuclear cells (PBMCs), obtained when the disease was refractory, from a patient treated with antithyroid drugs. These receptors were taken from a female donor with Graves disease.

The sample holds a few counts of this clonotype. The chain uses TRBV6-5 and TRBJ1-2; weak D call: TRBD1 (6 bases). CDR3 size: 15 residues. Germline V CDR1 and CDR2: MNHEY, SVGAGI. Trimming removed 2 bases from V and 6 bases from J, with 16 bases in between. The CDR3 DNA is TGTGCCAGCAGTTACCTCACAGGGAGAAATGATGGCTACACCTTC. Its protein product is CASSYLTGRNDGYTF.

The chain couples TRBV2 to TRBJ2-3; 7 positions agree with TRBD2. This CDR3 has 16 residues. CDR1 is SNHLY, CDR2 FYNNEI, per germline. Unmatched junction bases numbered 12, after V lost 6 bases and J lost 3 bases. The CDR3 DNA reads TGTGCCAGCAGCTCCCACGGGGGGATCGTTACAGATACGCAGTATTTT. Translation: CASSSHGGIVTDTQYF.

This sequence joins TRBV28 and TRBJ2-3, with D possibly being TRBD1 (5 bases). Germline values: CDR1 MDHEN, CDR2 SYDVKM. CDR3 length: 15 residues. V dropped 5 bases and J dropped 0 bases, with 12 bases sitting between them. Written as DNA, the CDR3 is TGTGCCAGCAGTCCTGTGGGGCAAAGCACAGATACGCAGTATTTT. Protein: CASSPVGQSTDTQYF.

The sample holds a few counts of this clonotype. The chain joins TRBV27 to TRBJ2-3, with D maybe TRBD2 (5 bases). Germline CDR1 is MNHEY and CDR2 is SMNVEV (reference sequence). The CDR3 is 14 residues long. Trimming cost V 11 bases and J 2 bases, with 17 bases left between them. CDR3 region: CAFSRRGVTDTQYF. The CDR3 coding sequence is TGTGCCTTTAGTCGTCGGGGAGTCACAGATACGCAGTATTTT.

This clonotype was seen a few times. The V call is TRBV19, the J call TRBJ2-7; D is possibly TRBD1 (6 bases). Germline lookup yields CDR1 LNHDA and CDR2 SQIVND (reference sequence). This CDR3 has 14 amino acids. Trimming left V 5 bases short and J 1 base short, with 12 bases between. For the CDR3, the DNA is TGTGCCAGTAGTGACCGACAGGCATCCTACGAGCAGTACTTC. Translated: CASSDRQASYEQYF.

This clonotype turned up a few times. This chain connects TRBV2 to TRBJ2-1; 8 bases match TRBD2. Germline V CDR1 and CDR2: SNHLY, FYNNEI. CDR3 length: 14 amino acids. The V gene end was trimmed by 3 bases and the J gene end by 6 bases; junction bases not matched to a gene: 4. The CDR3 coding sequence is TGTGCCAGCAGTGAGTTGCGGGAGGTCAATGAGCAGTTCTTC. It is translated as CASSELREVNEQFF.

The chain recombines TRBV20-1 with TRBJ2-7, with D possibly being TRBD2 (5 bases). The germline V and J ends were trimmed by 3 bases and 1 base, with 19 bases remaining between them. Germline V lookup: CDR1 DFQATT, CDR2 SNEGSKA (reference sequence). This CDR3 comprises 16 residues. This chain's CDR3 is CSASVFGLAHSYEQYF. The CDR3 DNA sequence: TGCAGTGCTAGCGTGTTTGGGTTAGCGCATTCCTACGAGCAGTACTTC.

At least ten counts were recorded for this clonotype. The V call is TRBV2, the J call TRBJ1-1, with D possibly matching TRBD1 (5 bases). V was clipped by 6 bases and J by 1 base, with 12 bases between them. Germline CDR1 is SNHLY and CDR2 is FYNNEI. The CDR3 covers 14 residues. DNA of the CDR3: TGTGCCAGCAGCTATGTCACAGGGAACACTGAAGCTTTCTTT. Residues: CASSYVTGNTEAFF.

The chain recombines TRBV29-1 with TRBJ1-1; D may be TRBD1 (6 bases). Per the germline V gene, CDR1 is SQVTM and CDR2 is ANQGSEA. V dropped 4 bases and J dropped 0 bases, with 9 bases sitting between them. This CDR3 contains 13 residues. The CDR3 region is CSVGGHLNTEAFF. The DNA for the CDR3 is TGCAGCGTTGGGGGACATTTGAACACTGAAGCTTTCTTT.

This clonotype appeared many times. V and J are TRBV20-1 and TRBJ2-5; TRBD2 agrees at 8 bases. The CDR3 is 12 residues long. After removal of 5 bases from V and 5 bases from J, the junction contained 4 bases not matched to a gene. Germline V gene lookup returns CDR1 DFQATT and CDR2 SNEGSKA (reference sequence). For the CDR3, the DNA is TGCAGTGCTGAGAGCGGGAGTGAGACCCAGTACTTC. It codes for CSAESGSETQYF.

A note on this clonotype: This may stem from a read error, because a much larger clone lies one nucleotide away. The chain couples TRBV28 to TRBJ2-1; maybe TRBD2 (5 bases). Per the germline V gene, CDR1 is MDHEN and CDR2 is SYDVKM. This CDR3 spans 15 amino acids. CDR3 nucleotide sequence: TGTGCCAGCAGTTTAGTGAGGGAGAGCTACTATGAGCAGTTCTTC. It yields the protein CASSLVRESYYEQFF.

This clonotype was seen at least ten times. The chain joins TRBV29-1 to TRBJ2-5; maybe TRBD1 (6 bases). The CDR3 is made up of 15 amino acids. CDR1 SQVTM and CDR2 ANQGSEA come from the germline V gene. V was trimmed by 2 bases and J by 5 bases, leaving 18 bases between them. The CDR3 sequence is CSVEPISTGFETQYF. DNA of the CDR3: TGCAGCGTTGAACCGATTTCAACAGGGTTCGAGACCCAGTACTTC.

This clonotype occurred many times. The chain is built from TRBV6-1 and TRBJ1-6; D is unclear. Trimming stripped 6 bases from V and 7 bases from J, with 13 bases between. The germline V gene encodes CDR1 MNHNS and CDR2 SASEGT. The CDR3 totals 14 residues. The CDR3 DNA sequence: TGTGCCAGCAGCACCCAGACGGCCAATTCACCCCTCCACTTT. Translation: CASSTQTANSPLHF.